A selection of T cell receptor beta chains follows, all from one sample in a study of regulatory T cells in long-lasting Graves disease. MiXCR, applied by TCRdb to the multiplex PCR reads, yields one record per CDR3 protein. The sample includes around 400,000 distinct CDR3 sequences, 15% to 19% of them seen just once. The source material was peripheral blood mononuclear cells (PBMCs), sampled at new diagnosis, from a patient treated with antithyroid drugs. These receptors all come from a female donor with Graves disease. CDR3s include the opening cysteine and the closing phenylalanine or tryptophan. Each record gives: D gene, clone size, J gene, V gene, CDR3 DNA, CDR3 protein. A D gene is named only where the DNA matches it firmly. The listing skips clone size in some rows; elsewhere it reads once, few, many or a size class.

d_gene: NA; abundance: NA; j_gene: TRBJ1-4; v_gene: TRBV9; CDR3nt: TGTGCCAGCAGCGTAGTAGGGGGATCTAATGAAAAACTGTTTTTT; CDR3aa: CASSVVGGSNEKLFF
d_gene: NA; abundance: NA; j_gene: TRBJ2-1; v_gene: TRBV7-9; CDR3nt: TGTGCCAGTATCTCCCCCAGGGACTCCCACAATGAGCAGTTCTTC; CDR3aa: CASISPRDSHNEQFF
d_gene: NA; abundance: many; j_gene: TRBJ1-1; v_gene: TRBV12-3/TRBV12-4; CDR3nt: TGTGCCAGCAGTTTAGGCCAGGGGAGCGCTGAAGCTTTCTTT; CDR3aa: CASSLGQGSAEAFF
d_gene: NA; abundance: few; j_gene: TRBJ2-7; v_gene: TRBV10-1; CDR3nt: TGCGCCAGCAGTGGGCAGGTTCCCTACGAGCAGTACTTC; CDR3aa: CASSGQVPYEQYF
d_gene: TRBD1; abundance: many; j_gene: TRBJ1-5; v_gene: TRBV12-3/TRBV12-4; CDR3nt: TGTGCCAGCAGTTGGGACAGGGACGATCAGCCCCAGCATTTT; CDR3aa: CASSWDRDDQPQHF
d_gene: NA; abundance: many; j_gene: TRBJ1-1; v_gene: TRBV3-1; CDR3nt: TGTGCCAGCAGCCAAATCTATTGGGTGATGAACACTGAAGCTTTCTTT; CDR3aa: CASSQIYWVMNTEAFF
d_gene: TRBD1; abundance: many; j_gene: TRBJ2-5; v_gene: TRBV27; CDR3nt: TGTGCCAGCAGTCCGAAAATGACAGGGCCCCAAGAGACCCAGTACTTC; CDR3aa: CASSPKMTGPQETQYF
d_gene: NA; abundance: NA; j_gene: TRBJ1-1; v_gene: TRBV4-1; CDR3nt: TGCGCCAGCAGCCTTCGAAAGGGGAACACTGAAGCTTTCTTT; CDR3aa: CASSLRKGNTEAFF
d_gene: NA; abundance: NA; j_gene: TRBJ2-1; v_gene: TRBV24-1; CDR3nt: TGTGCCACCGGACCGAATCAGCAGTTCTTC; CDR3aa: CATGPNQQFF
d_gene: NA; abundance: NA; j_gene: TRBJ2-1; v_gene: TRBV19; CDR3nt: TGTGCCAGTAGTATGGGGAAGCCGAGCTACAATGAGCAGTTCTTC; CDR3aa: CASSMGKPSYNEQFF
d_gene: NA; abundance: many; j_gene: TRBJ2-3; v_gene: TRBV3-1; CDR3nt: TGTGCCAGCAGCGCCCAGAAGGATACGCAGTATTTT; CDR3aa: CASSAQKDTQYF
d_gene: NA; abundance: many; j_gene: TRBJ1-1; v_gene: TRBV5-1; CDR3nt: TGCGCCAGCAGCTTGGCCGCGGGGTACTTGAACACTGAAGCTTTCTTT; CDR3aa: CASSLAAGYLNTEAFF
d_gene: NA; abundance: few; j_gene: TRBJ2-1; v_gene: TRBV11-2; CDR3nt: TGTGCCAGCAGCTTAGCCGGTTGGCGGCTATTGAGTCCCGATGAGCAGTTCTTC; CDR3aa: CASSLAGWRLLSPDEQFF
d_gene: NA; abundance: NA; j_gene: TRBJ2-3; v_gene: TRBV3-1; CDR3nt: TGTGCCAGCAGCCACCCCTCTGATCCCACAGATACGCAGTATTTT; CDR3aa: CASSHPSDPTDTQYF
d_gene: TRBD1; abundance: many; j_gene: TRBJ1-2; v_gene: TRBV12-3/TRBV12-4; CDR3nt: TGTGCCAGCACAATGACAGGGGCTACGAACTATGGCTACACCTTC; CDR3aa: CASTMTGATNYGYTF
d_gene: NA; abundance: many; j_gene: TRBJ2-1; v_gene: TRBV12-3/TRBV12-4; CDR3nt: TGTGCCAGCAGTTTAGGCCTTAGCGGTGGAAACAATGAGCAGTTCTTC; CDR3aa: CASSLGLSGGNNEQFF
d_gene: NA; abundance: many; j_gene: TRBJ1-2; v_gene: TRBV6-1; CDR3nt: TGTGCCAGCAGGATACAGTATCGAGCTAACTATGGCTACACCTTC; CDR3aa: CASRIQYRANYGYTF
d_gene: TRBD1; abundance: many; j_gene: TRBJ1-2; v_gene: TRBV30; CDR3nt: TGTGCCTGGAGTACGGGACAGGGCGTTGATGGCTACACCTTC; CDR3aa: CAWSTGQGVDGYTF
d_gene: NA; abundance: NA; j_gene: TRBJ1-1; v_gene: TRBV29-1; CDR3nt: TGCAGCGTTGAGGCCGCAGGGGTTGGGAACACTGAAGCTTTCTTT; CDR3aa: CSVEAAGVGNTEAFF
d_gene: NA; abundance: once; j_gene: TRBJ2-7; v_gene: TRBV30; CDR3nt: TGTGCCTGGGGCGCAGGGAACGAGCAGTACTTC; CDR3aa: CAWGAGNEQYF
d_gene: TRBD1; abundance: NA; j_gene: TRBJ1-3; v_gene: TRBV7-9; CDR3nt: TGTGCCAGCAGCTACCTTGGGACAGGGATGAGAAACACCATATATTTT; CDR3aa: CASSYLGTGMRNTIYF
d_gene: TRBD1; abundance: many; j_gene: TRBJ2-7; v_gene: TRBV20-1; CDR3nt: TGCAGTGCTACACCCCGGGACAGGCTCCTTCCAGTCTACTTC; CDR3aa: CSATPRDRLLPVYF
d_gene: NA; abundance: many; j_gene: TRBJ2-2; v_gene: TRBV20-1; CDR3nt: TGCAGTGCTAGAGTTGCGGGGAGCACCGGGGAGCTGTTTTTT; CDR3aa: CSARVAGSTGELFF
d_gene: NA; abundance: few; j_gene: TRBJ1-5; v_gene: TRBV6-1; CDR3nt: TGTGCCAGCAGAGCTACGACTAGCGGGGGGGCAACGCCCCAGCATTTT; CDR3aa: CASRATTSGGATPQHF
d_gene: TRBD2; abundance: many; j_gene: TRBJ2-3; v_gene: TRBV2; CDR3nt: TGTGCCAGCAGTGACCGGGGGGGCGCAGATACGCAGTATTTT; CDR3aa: CASSDRGGADTQYF